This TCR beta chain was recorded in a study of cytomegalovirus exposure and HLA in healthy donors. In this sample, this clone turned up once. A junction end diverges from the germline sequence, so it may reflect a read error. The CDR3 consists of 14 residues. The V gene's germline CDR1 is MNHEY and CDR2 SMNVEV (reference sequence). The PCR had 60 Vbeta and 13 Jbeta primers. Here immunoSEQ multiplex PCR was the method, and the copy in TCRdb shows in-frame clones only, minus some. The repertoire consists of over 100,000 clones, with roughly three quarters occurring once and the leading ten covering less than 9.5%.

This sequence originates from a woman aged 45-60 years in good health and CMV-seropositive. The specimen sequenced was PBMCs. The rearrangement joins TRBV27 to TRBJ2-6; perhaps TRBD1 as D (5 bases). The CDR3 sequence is CASSFLSGANGLTF. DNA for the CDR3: TGTGCCAGCAGTTTTCTTTCTGGGGCCAACGGCCTGACTTTC.